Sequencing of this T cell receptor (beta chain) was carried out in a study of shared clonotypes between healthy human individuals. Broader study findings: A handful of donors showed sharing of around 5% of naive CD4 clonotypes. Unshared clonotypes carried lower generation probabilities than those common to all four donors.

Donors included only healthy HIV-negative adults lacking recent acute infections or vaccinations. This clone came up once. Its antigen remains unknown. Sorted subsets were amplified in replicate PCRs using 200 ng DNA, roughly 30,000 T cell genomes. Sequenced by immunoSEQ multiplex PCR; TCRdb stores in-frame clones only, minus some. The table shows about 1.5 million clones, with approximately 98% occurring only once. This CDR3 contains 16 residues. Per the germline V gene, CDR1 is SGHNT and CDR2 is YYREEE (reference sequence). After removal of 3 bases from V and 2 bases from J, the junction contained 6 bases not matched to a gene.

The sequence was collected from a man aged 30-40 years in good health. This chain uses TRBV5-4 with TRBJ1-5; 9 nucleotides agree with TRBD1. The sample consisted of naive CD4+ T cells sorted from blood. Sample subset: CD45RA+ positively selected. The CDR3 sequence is CASSYTGGAGNQPQHF. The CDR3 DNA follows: TGTGCCAGCAGCTATACAGGGGGCGCCGGCAATCAGCCCCAGCATTTT.